The present TCR beta chain was sequenced within a study of blood T cell repertoires in COVID-19. Background on the study: Acute and convalescent COVID-19 samples came from the United States, Italy and Spain. From T cells, B-cell-depleted T cells, or PBMCs came the material, which was cDNA or gDNA.

Study processing details: Amplified reference gene primers provided the basis for estimating nucleated cell counts. Libraries were prepared by immunoSEQ multiplex PCR; TCRdb keeps only in-frame clonotypes and omits some of them. V and J calls and clone size come straight from that table; D and trimming were deduced from the DNA. The data show 100,000 or so clones, with about 85% seen just once and roughly 13% held by the top ten. This clone was observed once. CDR3 length: 14 residues. V lost 2 bases and J 8 bases, leaving 13 bases between the germline ends. CDR1 is LNHNV and CDR2 is YYDKDF in the germline V gene (reference sequence).

The sample consisted of peripheral blood. The clonotype was recovered from a human donor in a cohort sampled during active COVID-19. The chain recombines TRBV15 with TRBJ1-3, with D possibly being TRBD1 (5 bases). This CDR3 reads CATSRRSQGDTIYF. The CDR3 coding sequence is TGTGCCACCAGCAGAAGGTCCCAAGGGGACACCATATATTTT.